The next 10 T cell receptor beta chains were all read from a single sample in a study of long-term antiretroviral therapy in people with HIV. The run of the v3.0 immunoSEQ assay was at survey level. The data were produced by immunoSEQ multiplex PCR, yet TCRdb's version contains in-frame clones alone and is incomplete. Counted here are some 15,000 clones, around 84% occurring once; the ten biggest clones make up roughly 8.3%. The sequencing used unsorted PBMCs, collected 0.1 years after starting antiretroviral therapy. These receptors all come from a man aged 18 to 29 with HIV.

The gene calls are TRBV7-3 and TRBJ2-1; 10 nucleotides agree with TRBD2. The CDR3 consists of 15 residues. V gave up 5 bases and J gave up 7 bases; unmatched junction bases: 8. In germline, CDR1 is SGHTA, CDR2 FQGTGA. CDR3 coding DNA: TGTGCCAGCAGCCTTAGCGGGGGGCCCCAGAATGAGCAGTTCTTC. Residues: CASSLSGGPQNEQFF.

V is TRBV27 and J is TRBJ2-7; no reliable D call. V lost 5 bases to trimming and J lost 7 bases, with 15 bases between them. The germline V gene has CDR1 MNHEY and CDR2 SMNVEV (reference sequence). The CDR3 runs 13 residues. CDR3 nucleotides: TGTGCCAGCAGTCAATCGCCTATCTTGGAGCAGTACTTC. This translates into CASSQSPILEQYF.

The genes are TRBV11-2 and TRBJ2-7; D might be TRBD1 or TRBD2, each matching 5 bases. Germline V gives CDR1 SGHAT, CDR2 FQNNGV. Trimming removed 1 base at V and 3 bases at J, with 13 bases between. The CDR3 has 15 residues. This CDR3 is CASSLGLVGVYEQYF. The CDR3 nucleotides are TGTGCCAGCAGCTTAGGTCTAGTGGGGGTCTACGAGCAGTACTTC.

Here the CDR3 DNA reads TGCGCCAGCAGCTTGTTCGGGGGGGGGACCTACAATGAGCAGTTCTTC. This translates into CASSLFGGGTYNEQFF. This rearrangement joins TRBV5-1 to TRBJ2-1, with 8 bases matching TRBD2. The J segment lost 2 bases and the V segment lost 1 base, leaving 5 bases of the junction unmatched. Germline CDR1 SGHRS, CDR2 YFSETQ. The CDR3 consists of 16 residues.

The chain recombines TRBV25-1 with TRBJ1-5; D gene uncertain. This CDR3 has 13 residues. Germline CDR1 MGHDK, CDR2 SYGVNS. V gave up 4 bases and J gave up 4 bases, with 8 bases separating them. DNA for the CDR3: TGTGCCAGCAGTGGGCCTGGGAATCAGCCCCAGCATTTT. Translated: CASSGPGNQPQHF.

This chain uses TRBV4-1 with TRBJ2-5, with 8 bases fitting TRBD2. The trim removed 2 bases at V and 5 bases at J, leaving 7 bases unmatched. The CDR3 covers 15 residues. Germline CDR1 MGHRA, CDR2 YSYEKL. This CDR3 is CASSQPGTGGETQYF. The CDR3 bases are TGCGCCAGCAGCCAACCCGGGACGGGGGGGGAGACCCAGTACTTC.

The chain carries TRBV4-3 and TRBJ2-5; TRBD2 is a possible D gene (6 bases). This CDR3 comprises 16 residues. Trimming took 4 bases from V and 3 from J, leaving 18 bases between them. Germline CDR1 is LGHNA and CDR2 is YSLEER. CDR3 in DNA: TGCGCCAGCAGCCCCTGCTCGGGAGTAGAAGAAGAGACCCAGTACTTC. It encodes CASSPCSGVEEETQYF.

J is TRBJ2-7 and V is TRBV7-9; D gene uncertain. The CDR3 has 13 amino acids. Germline values: CDR1 SEHNR, CDR2 FQNEAQ (reference sequence). Trimming cost V 2 bases and J 0 bases, with 5 bases left between them. The CDR3 nucleotides read TGTGCCAGCAGCTTATGGAGCTCCTACGAGCAGTACTTC. Its protein product is CASSLWSSYEQYF.

The rearrangement links TRBV5-1 to TRBJ1-2; no clear D gene. The CDR3 totals 13 residues. V dropped 0 bases and J dropped 2 bases, with 5 bases sitting between them. CDR1 is SGHRS, CDR2 YFSETQ, per germline. The CDR3 reads CASSLGANYGYTF. The CDR3 DNA reads as TGCGCCAGCAGCTTGGGGGCAAACTATGGCTACACCTTC.

The chain uses TRBV29-1 and TRBJ2-3; tentatively, D is TRBD2 (6 bases). CDR1 and CDR2 from the germline V gene are SQVTM and ANQGSEA. The CDR3 is 15 amino acids. V lost 1 base and J 0 bases, leaving 11 bases between the germline ends. CDR3 sequence: CSVEGGVGSTDTQYF. The DNA of the CDR3 is TGCAGCGTTGAAGGGGGGGTGGGAAGCACAGATACGCAGTATTTT.